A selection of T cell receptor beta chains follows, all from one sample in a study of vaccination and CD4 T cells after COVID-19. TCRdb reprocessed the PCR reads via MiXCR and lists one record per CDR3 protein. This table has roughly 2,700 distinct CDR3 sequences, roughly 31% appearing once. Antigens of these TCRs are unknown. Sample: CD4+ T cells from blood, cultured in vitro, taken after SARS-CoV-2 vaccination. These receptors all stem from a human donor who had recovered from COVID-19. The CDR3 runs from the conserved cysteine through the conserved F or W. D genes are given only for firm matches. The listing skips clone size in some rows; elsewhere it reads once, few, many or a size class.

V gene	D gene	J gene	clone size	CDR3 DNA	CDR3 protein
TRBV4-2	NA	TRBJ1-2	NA	TGTGCCAGCAGCCACCGAACAGAGGCTAACTATGGCTACACCTTC	CASSHRTEANYGYTF
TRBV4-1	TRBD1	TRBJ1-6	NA	TGCGCCAGCAGCCTCGACAGGGCTTGGTCACCCCTCCACTTT	CASSLDRAWSPLHF
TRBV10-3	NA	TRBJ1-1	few	TGTGCCATCAGGGACATGAACACTGAAGCTTTCTTT	CAIRDMNTEAFF
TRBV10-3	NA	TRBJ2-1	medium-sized	TGTGCCACCACCCATACCAATGAGCAGTTCTTC	CATTHTNEQFF
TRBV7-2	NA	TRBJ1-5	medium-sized	TGTGCCAGCAGCCCAAACAGGGCGGGTCAGCCCCAGCATTTT	CASSPNRAGQPQHF
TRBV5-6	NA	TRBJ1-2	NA	TGTGCCAGCAGCGCCGGGGGCAGGGCTCTAGGGGGCTACACCTTC	CASSAGGRALGGYTF
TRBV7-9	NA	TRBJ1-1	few	TGTGCCAGCAGCCGCGTCGGGGGTGAAGCTTTCTTT	CASSRVGGEAFF
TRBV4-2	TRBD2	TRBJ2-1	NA	TGTGCCAGCAGCCAAGTGACTAGCAGTAGCAATGAGCAGTTCTTC	CASSQVTSSSNEQFF
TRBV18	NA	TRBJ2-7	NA	TGTGCCAGCTCACCACCAAGGAGGCGGGACTACGAGCAGTACTTC	CASSPPRRRDYEQYF
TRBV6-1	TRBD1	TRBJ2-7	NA	TGTGCCAGCAGTCAAAACAGGGGTCAGACCTACGAGCAGTACTTC	CASSQNRGQTYEQYF
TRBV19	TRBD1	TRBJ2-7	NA	TGTGCCAGTAGTACCGAGACAGGGACCTACGAGCAGTACTTC	CASSTETGTYEQYF
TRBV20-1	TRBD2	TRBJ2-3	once	TGCAGTGCAGTTAGCGGGGGGGCCACAGATACGCAGTATTTT	CSAVSGGATDTQYF
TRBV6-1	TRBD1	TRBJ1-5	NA	TGTGCCAGCAGTGGACAGGGGGCCGAGATCCAGCCCCAGCATTTT	CASSGQGAEIQPQHF
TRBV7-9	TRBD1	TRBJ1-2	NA	TGTGCCAGCAGCTCAACAGGGGCGTTTAACTATGGCTACACCTTC	CASSSTGAFNYGYTF
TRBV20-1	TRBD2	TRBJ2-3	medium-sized	TGCAGTGCTAGTAGACTAGCGGGGAGCACAGATACGCAGTATTTT	CSASRLAGSTDTQYF
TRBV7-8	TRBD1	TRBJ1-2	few	TGTGCCACTATATCCAGGGGGGCTCAGGGCTATGGCTACACCTTC	CATISRGAQGYGYTF
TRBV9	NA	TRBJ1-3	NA	TGTGCCAGCAGCCCCTTTGCTGGAAACACCATATATTTT	CASSPFAGNTIYF
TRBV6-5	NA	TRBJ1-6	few	TGTGCCAGCAGTTCGGCGGGAACGAATTCACCCCTCCACTTT	CASSSAGTNSPLHF